This T cell receptor beta chain was recovered during a study of OX40 agonist ivuxolimab in advanced cancers. The protocol was immunoSEQ multiplex PCR, while the TCRdb copy is restricted to in-frame clones and leaves out a portion. The top ten hold around 1.6% of the sample, which has nearly 90,000 clones, around nine tenths seen once. V gave up 5 bases and J gave up 1 base; unmatched junction bases: 8. Germline V gene data show CDR1 as MNHEY and CDR2 as SMNVEV (reference sequence). CDR3 length: 16 amino acids. The sample here was CD4+ or CD8+ T cells sorted from blood, taken in a trial of the OX40 agonist ivuxolimab. This chain connects TRBV27 to TRBJ1-5; 7 bases match TRBD1. This receptor was taken from an adult with an advanced solid tumor such as melanoma, head and neck, liver or kidney cancer. CDR3 amino acids: CASSPRTGKSNQPQHF. The CDR3 DNA is TGTGCCAGCAGTCCTCGGACAGGAAAAAGCAATCAGCCCCAGCATTTT.